This TCR beta chain comes out of a study of early T cells in non-severe SARS-CoV-2 infection. On the study more broadly: Sequencing input comprised bulk RNA from unsorted whole blood; chain pairing was not available.

TCRdb fed the 5' RACE reads into MiXCR, producing one record per CDR3 protein. Of some 49,000 distinct CDR3 sequences listed, about an eighth are singletons. Trimming took off 0 bases at V and 10 bases at J, with 9 bases between the two ends. Germline V gene lookup returns CDR1 SEHNR and CDR2 FQNEAQ (reference sequence). This CDR3 has 13 amino acids. Source material: whole blood. This TCR came from an adult who was a healthcare worker with PCR-confirmed SARS-CoV-2 infection or an uninfected control (not recorded which). V is TRBV7-9 and J is TRBJ2-2, with D perhaps TRBD2 (6 bases). The CDR3 nucleotides are TGTGCCAGCAGCTTAGCGGGACTCACGGAGCTGTTTTTT. It specifies CASSLAGLTELFF.